This is a list of T cell receptor beta chains from one sample in a study of response to subunit inactivated influenza vaccine. Each CDR3 protein is one row after TCRdb ran MiXCR on the RT-PCR reads. The sample holds 500,000 to 600,000 distinct CDR3 sequences, about 10% seen once. The input for sequencing was PBMCs from blood, taken on the day of vaccination. These receptors all come from a man between 50 and 59 years old who received an inactivated influenza vaccine. The CDR3 runs from the conserved cysteine through the conserved F or W. D genes are given only for firm matches. Size tells how often a clone was seen (once, few, many) or the class of an expanded clone, and some rows leave it out.

cdr3_length j_call clone_size d_call v_call cdr3_nt cdr3_aa
17 TRBJ2-4 few NA TRBV7-9 TGTGCCAGCAGCTTAGCGCCGGGGGTAGGAGCCAAAAACATTCAGTACTTC CASSLAPGVGAKNIQYF
14 TRBJ1-2 few NA TRBV10-3 TGTGCCATCAGGTCGGTGGCGGTTGGCTATGGCTACACCTTC CAIRSVAVGYGYTF
16 TRBJ2-7 NA NA TRBV9 TGTGCCAGCAGCGTACATGTGGGGACTGCTGCTAACGAGCAGTACTTC CASSVHVGTAANEQYF
15 TRBJ2-5 few TRBD2 TRBV6-2/TRBV6-3 TGTGCCAGCAGGCCGGGACTAGCGGACCAAGAGACCCAGTACTTC CASRPGLADQETQYF
16 TRBJ1-6 NA NA TRBV5-1 TGCGCCAGCAGCTTACAGCCCCGCTCCTATAATTCACCCCTCCACTTT CASSLQPRSYNSPLHF
18 TRBJ2-1 few NA TRBV2 TGTGCCAGCAGTGAGCTACGAGTCGGGAGCAGGTCCTACAATGAGCAGTTCTTC CASSELRVGSRSYNEQFF
11 TRBJ1-1 NA NA TRBV4-2 TGTGCCAGCAGCCAGTCGCTTAGGGCTTTCTTT CASSQSLRAFF
13 TRBJ2-3 NA TRBD2 TRBV20-1 TGCAGTGCTAGACGGGAGGTGGGAGATACGCAGTATTTT CSARREVGDTQYF
16 TRBJ2-1 NA TRBD1 TRBV11-3 TGTGCCAGCAGCTTAGTGGGGGGACAGGTCGTCGGTGAGCAGTTCTTC CASSLVGGQVVGEQFF
12 TRBJ1-2 few NA TRBV10-3 TGTGCCATCAGTGAGTACGGCTATGGCTACACCTTC CAISEYGYGYTF
15 TRBJ2-7 few TRBD2 TRBV6-2/TRBV6-3 TGTGCCAGCAAAATTGTGGGGCGGGAGATCGGCGAGCAGTACTTC CASKIVGREIGEQYF
15 TRBJ2-7 NA TRBD2 TRBV20-1 TGCAGTGCTAGCCCTAGCGGGGGGTACTCCTACGAGCAGTACTTC CSASPSGGYSYEQYF
15 TRBJ2-3 NA TRBD2 TRBV12-3/TRBV12-4 TGTGCCAGCAGTTTGAGCGGGAGGGCCGGAGATACGCAGTATTTT CASSLSGRAGDTQYF
15 TRBJ2-5 many NA TRBV11-2 TGTGCCAGCAGCTTAACAACGGCAGAACAAGAGACCCAGTACTTC CASSLTTAEQETQYF
16 TRBJ2-6 NA NA TRBV4-2 TGTGCCAGCAGCCCATCCGGGCCCTCTGGGGCCAACGTCCTGACTTTC CASSPSGPSGANVLTF
17 TRBJ2-5 few NA TRBV20-1 TGCAGTGCTAGAGATTCGCGGCGGGGGCCTTTGGAAGAGACCCAGTACTTC CSARDSRRGPLEETQYF
14 TRBJ2-3 few TRBD2 TRBV24-1 TGTGCCACCAGTCTTGGGACTAGCGGGGTTACGCAGTATTTT CATSLGTSGVTQYF
11 TRBJ2-7 NA NA TRBV24-1 TGTGCCACCTCGACAGGGAGGGAGCAGTACTTC CATSTGREQYF
15 TRBJ2-3 many TRBD2 TRBV4-3 TGCGCCAGCACCCTAAGTAGCGGGGGTGGGAATACGCAGTATTTT CASTLSSGGGNTQYF
12 TRBJ1-5 few NA TRBV7-9 TGTTCCAGCAGCCCAACGAATCAGCCCCAGCATTTT CSSSPTNQPQHF
15 TRBJ1-5 many TRBD1 TRBV27 TGTGCCAGCAGCCCAGGACAGGGGATCAGTCAGCCCCAGCATTTT CASSPGQGISQPQHF
15 TRBJ2-4 NA NA TRBV5-5 TGTGCCAGCAGCTCCGTCGCCCTAGCCAAAAACATTCAGTACTTC CASSSVALAKNIQYF
15 TRBJ2-1 many NA TRBV12-3/TRBV12-4 TGTGCCAGCATACTAACTACCCAAGGATTGCATGAGCAGTTCTTC CASILTTQGLHEQFF
17 TRBJ2-7 few NA TRBV4-3 TGCGCCAGCAGCCAGGCTTCAACCTCGGGCGGCTTCTACGAGCAGTACTTC CASSQASTSGGFYEQYF
11 TRBJ2-2 few NA TRBV5-7 TGTGCCAGCAGCGAGGACGGGGAGCTGTTTTTT CASSEDGELFF
13 TRBJ2-1 few NA TRBV6-1 TGTGCCAGCAGCAACCTAGGAAGTTACGAGCAGTTCTTC CASSNLGSYEQFF
13 TRBJ2-3 few NA TRBV3-1 TGTGCCAGCAGCCAGTGGGAAGGGGATACGCAGTATTTT CASSQWEGDTQYF
13 TRBJ1-5 NA NA TRBV15 TGTGCCACCAGTGTTACCCGAAATCAGCCCCAGCATTTT CATSVTRNQPQHF
12 TRBJ1-2 NA NA TRBV18 TGTGCCAGCGCCCCCGGGGCGAGAGGCTACACCTTC CASAPGARGYTF
14 TRBJ2-5 NA NA TRBV12-3/TRBV12-4 TGTGCCAGCACCCTCATGGGGGTTAGAGAGACCCAGTACTTC CASTLMGVRETQYF
14 TRBJ2-3 NA NA TRBV5-1 TGCGCCAGCAGCGATCGACAGTACACAGATACGCAGTATTTT CASSDRQYTDTQYF
13 TRBJ1-2 few NA TRBV29-1 TGCAGCGTTGATTCAGGGCGAGACTATGGCTACACCTTC CSVDSGRDYGYTF
16 TRBJ2-5 few TRBD2 TRBV30 TGTGCCTGGAGTGTATGGGGGACTAGCGCATCACGGACCCAGTACTTC CAWSVWGTSASRTQYF
13 TRBJ2-7 NA NA TRBV28 TGTGCCAGCAGTACAGAGGACACCTACGAGCAGTACTTC CASSTEDTYEQYF
15 TRBJ2-2 NA NA TRBV3-1 TGTGCCAGCAGCCAAGAACTGAGGGGAGCCGGGGAGCTGTTTTTT CASSQELRGAGELFF
17 TRBJ2-7 NA NA TRBV4-1 TGCGCCAGCAGCCAAGTAATCAAGGGCCTCCGGGCCTACGAGCAGTACTTC CASSQVIKGLRAYEQYF
14 TRBJ2-3 NA NA TRBV20-1 TGCAGTGCTCAAATTCCCGGGGGACTGGATACGCAGTATTTT CSAQIPGGLDTQYF
20 TRBJ2-3 NA TRBD2 TRBV5-1 TGCGCCAGCAGCTCTTCGTGGACTAGCGGGGGGACAGCCCGCACAGATACGCAGTATTTT CASSSSWTSGGTARTDTQYF
18 TRBJ2-4 NA TRBD1 TRBV20-1 TGCAGTGCTAGTGATCCCAGGGGACAGTCCTTAGCCAAAAACATTCAGTACTTC CSASDPRGQSLAKNIQYF
14 TRBJ1-6 few NA TRBV20-1 TGCAGTGCTAGCAGGGATTTTAAGAATTCACCCCTCCACTTT CSASRDFKNSPLHF
14 TRBJ1-5 many NA TRBV12-3/TRBV12-4 TGTGCCAGCAGTTTCGGACAGTCAACTCAGCCCCAGCATTTT CASSFGQSTQPQHF
14 TRBJ1-6 few NA TRBV20-1 TGCAGTGCTAGATGGGGTCAGGGGCCTTCACCCCTCCACTTT CSARWGQGPSPLHF
13 TRBJ1-5 NA NA TRBV10-3 TGTGCCATCGGGCGGGAAGTTGGACAGCCCCAGCATTTT CAIGREVGQPQHF
12 TRBJ2-7 few NA TRBV18 TGTGCCAGCTCACCGGTTCGGGACGAGCAGTACTTC CASSPVRDEQYF
16 TRBJ2-2 NA TRBD2 TRBV7-2 TGTGCCAGCAGCAAACTAGCGGGGGAGATCACCGGGGAGCTGTTTTTT CASSKLAGEITGELFF
12 TRBJ2-5 many NA TRBV19 TGTGCCAGTAGTATCAGGGGAGAGACCCAGTACTTC CASSIRGETQYF
12 TRBJ2-5 NA NA TRBV7-9 TGTGCCAGCAGCTATTCATGGGAGACCCAGTACTTC CASSYSWETQYF
16 TRBJ2-5 NA NA TRBV4-3 TGCGCCAGCAGCCTGTTGGGAGCGGCTGACCAAGAGACCCAGTACTTC CASSLLGAADQETQYF